This T cell receptor beta chain was captured by sequencing in a study of technical replicates of blood from several donors. Per the germline V gene, CDR1 is LGHNA and CDR2 is YNFKEQ. With V trimmed by 0 bases and J by 3 bases, 7 bases remained unmatched. The CDR3 covers 16 residues. Assay used: immunoSEQ multiplex PCR; TCRdb lists only in-frame clones, some missing. The data contain roughly 100,000 clones, 96% of them singletons. Sequenced input: T cells isolated from PBMCs. The chain carries TRBV4-2 and TRBJ1-1; TRBD1 aligns across 7 bases. This receptor was obtained from a human donor in good health. The CDR3 loop is CASSQDAEGADTEAFF. The CDR3 coding sequence is TGTGCCAGCAGCCAAGATGCGGAGGGGGCGGACACTGAAGCTTTCTTT.